This section outlines one T cell receptor beta chain sequence together with its context. The antigen is undetermined. CDR3 length equals 16 residues. Trimming at V came to 2 bases and at J to 1 base, leaving 4 bases not matched to a gene. CDR1 and CDR2 from the germline V gene are SGHTA and FQGNSA. The data were obtained in a study of cytomegalovirus exposure and HLA in healthy donors. Study observations and caveats: There was a cluster of highly shared sequence variants that was likely a sequencing artifact. Roughly uniform depth of sequencing across donors was assumed in presence/absence analyses. It has been reported that TCR beta sequences accurately predicted the HLA-A and HLA-B alleles of most subjects.

Researchers ran the PCR with 60 Vbeta and 13 Jbeta primers. Data came from immunoSEQ multiplex PCR; TCRdb stores just in-frame clones and leaves some out. The data contain around 78,000 clones, roughly 84% of them singletons. As for the donors, each was a healthy bone marrow donor. Sequenced: PBMCs. The chain links TRBV7-2 to TRBJ2-3; TRBD2 matches 9 bases. The TCR sequence derives from a woman aged 45-60 years in good health and CMV-seronegative. The CDR3, as DNA: TGTGCCAGCAGCTTATTGCGACTAGCGGGCACAGATACGCAGTATTTT. It is translated as CASSLLRLAGTDTQYF.